The clone carrying this TCR beta chain was detected only once. V lost 5 bases and J 0 bases, leaving 14 bases between the germline ends. CDR1 MGHRA and CDR2 YSYEKL come from the germline V gene. The CDR3 sequence is 16 residues long. Participants spanned ages about 18 to 95 years and resided in over 20 US areas. Using immunoSEQ multiplex PCR, the repertoire was profiled, and TCRdb retains in-frame clones only, with some absent. This sample has 250,000 to 350,000 clones, with around 87% found just once. The data derive from a study of blood T cell repertoires in COVID-19. The TCR was taken from a young woman with acute COVID-19. The rearrangement links TRBV4-1 to TRBJ1-3; D is perhaps TRBD1 (5 bases). Sequencing input: PBMCs or T cells enriched from blood (not recorded which). As DNA, the CDR3 is TGCGCCAGCAGCGTCGGTGGGGCCCACTCTGGAAACACCATATATTTT. Protein: CASSVGGAHSGNTIYF.